The TCR beta chain described here comes from a study of cytomegalovirus exposure and HLA in healthy donors. A word on this clone: The antigen is undetermined.

Study findings and constraints: Earlier analysis looked at TCR beta V segments, and most were productive about 87% or about 30% of the time.

Germline-derived CDR1 and CDR2 are SGHVS and FNYEAQ. With 5 bases removed from V and 6 bases from J, the gap between germline ends came to 10 bases. This CDR3 contains 12 residues. Amplification used 60 Vbeta primers and 13 Jbeta primers. Profiled with immunoSEQ multiplex PCR; TCRdb holds only in-frame clones, not every one. The profile shows about 89,000 clones, roughly 85% of them singletons. The sequenced sample was PBMCs. This chain links TRBV7-6 with TRBJ1-1; a possible D gene is TRBD1 (5 bases). The origin of this receptor is a man aged 40-50 years in good health and CMV-seropositive. CDR3 amino acids: CASSQDTSEAFF. CDR3 DNA: TGTGCCAGCAGCCAGGACACCTCTGAAGCTTTCTTT.